One and the same sample provided the 18 T cell receptor beta chains below, sequenced in a study of cytomegalovirus exposure and HLA in healthy donors. Produced via immunoSEQ multiplex PCR; TCRdb's table is partial and in-frame only. This sample yields over 150,000 clones, of which roughly nine tenths are seen a single time; 3% to 3.5% belongs to the top ten. Sequences were obtained from PBMCs. Every receptor here comes from a woman in her late teens or twenties in good health and CMV-seropositive.

This rearrangement joins TRBV7-2 to TRBJ1-2; TRBD1 is a possible D gene (6 bases). Trimming left V 5 bases short and J 0 bases short, with 13 bases between. Germline CDR1 and CDR2: SGHTA and FQGNSA. The CDR3 runs 15 residues. The CDR3 loop reads CASSPTGGPNYGYTF. CDR3 coding DNA: TGTGCCAGCAGCCCGACGGGGGGCCCTAACTATGGCTACACCTTC.

This chain links TRBV28 with TRBJ2-2; TRBD2 matches at 10 bases. The germline CDR1 and CDR2 sequences are MDHEN and SYDVKM. The CDR3 has 17 residues. V dropped 6 bases and J dropped 0; count of bases not matched to a gene: 7. The DNA of the CDR3 is TGTGCCAGCAGCCGAGGACTAGCGGACGCGAACACCGGGGAGCTGTTTTTT. Its protein is CASSRGLADANTGELFF.

This chain joins TRBV19 and TRBJ2-4; 11 bases line up with TRBD1. J gave up 6 bases and V 10 bases, and 2 bases lay outside the gene matches. This CDR3 comprises 12 residues. Germline CDR1 LNHDA, CDR2 SQIVND (reference sequence). The CDR3 is CATGTGGNIQYF. The CDR3 bases are TGTGCCACCGGGACAGGGGGAAACATTCAGTACTTC.

The CDR3 region is CASSLRSIRPGGNEQFF. As DNA, the CDR3 is TGTGCCAGCAGCTTACGGAGTATTCGGCCGGGGGGCAATGAGCAGTTCTTC. The V gene is TRBV11-3, the J gene TRBJ2-1; the match to TRBD2 covers 7 bases. Trimming cost V 2 bases and J 6 bases; bases outside gene matches: 13. This CDR3 contains 17 residues. Germline CDR1 and CDR2: SGHNT and YENEEA.

This chain joins TRBV19 and TRBJ2-7; 9 nucleotides agree with TRBD1. The CDR3 has 16 amino acids. Per germline, CDR1 LNHDA and CDR2 SQIVND (reference sequence). Trimming removed 2 bases from V and 5 bases from J; junction bases left unmatched: 10. The CDR3 DNA reads as TGTGCCAGTAGTATATTTTCGGGACAGGGTCTGAACGAGCAGTACTTC. Its protein product is CASSIFSGQGLNEQYF.

This sequence joins TRBV28 and TRBJ2-3; 9 nucleotides match TRBD2. This CDR3 has 16 amino acids. V was pared by 7 bases and J by 1 base, with 9 bases of the junction left unmatched. The germline V gene encodes CDR1 MDHEN and CDR2 SYDVKM. The CDR3 DNA reads as TGTGCCAGCACCAAGCTGCGGACTAGCGGCACAGATACGCAGTATTTT. This encodes CASTKLRTSGTDTQYF.

The rearrangement links TRBV27 to TRBJ2-7; the D gene is possibly TRBD2 (5 bases). V lost 6 bases to trimming and J lost 0 bases, with 12 bases between them. Germline assignment: CDR1 MNHEY and CDR2 SMNVEV (reference sequence). The CDR3 loop spans 14 amino acids. CDR3 loop: CASSRGWASYEQYF. CDR3 nucleotides: TGTGCCAGCAGCCGAGGGTGGGCCTCCTACGAGCAGTACTTC.

The chain is built from TRBV19 and TRBJ2-1, with 10 positions matching TRBD2. V lost 5 bases to trimming and J lost 9 bases; unmatched junction nucleotides: 7. The germline CDR1 and CDR2 sequences are LNHDA and SQIVND (reference sequence). This CDR3 is built from 14 residues. The CDR3 region is CASSPGTSDREQFF. The CDR3 nucleotides read TGTGCCAGTAGTCCCGGGACTAGCGACCGTGAGCAGTTCTTC.

The CDR3 DNA sequence: TGTGCCAGCAGCTTAACGCAGGAGGTGGACATTCAGTACTTC. It translates to CASSLTQEVDIQYF. The rearrangement uses TRBV7-4 and TRBJ2-4, with a possible D match to TRBD2 (5 bases). Germline V gene data show CDR1 as SGHVT and CDR2 as SQSDAQ. The CDR3 totals 14 residues. Trimming pared 2 bases from V and 8 bases from J, leaving 13 bases between. The entire variable domain, with the rest obtained from reference TRBV7-4 and TRBJ2-4, is as follows: GAGVSQSPRYKVAKRGRDVALRCDSISGHVTLYWYRQTLGQGSEVLTYSQSDAQRDKSGRPSGRFSAERPERSVSTLKIQRTEQGDSAVYLCASSLTQEVDIQYFGAGTRLSVL.

V gene TRBV6-5 combines with J gene TRBJ1-4; D possibly corresponds to TRBD1 (5 bases). Trimming stripped 6 bases from V and 0 bases from J, with 8 bases between. Germline assignment: CDR1 MNHEY and CDR2 SVGAGI. The CDR3 length is 14 residues. CDR3 DNA sequence: TGTGCCAGCAGGACGACAGCAACTAATGAAAAACTGTTTTTT. Translated: CASRTTATNEKLFF.

J is TRBJ2-5 and V is TRBV2; 11 bases are a match to TRBD2. The CDR3 runs to 15 residues. Unmatched junction bases numbered 8, after V lost 6 bases and J lost 5 bases. Germline V CDR1 and CDR2: SNHLY, FYNNEI. The CDR3: CASRALAGAGETQYF. The CDR3 DNA reads TGTGCCAGCAGGGCACTAGCGGGGGCCGGGGAGACCCAGTACTTC.

This chain links TRBV6-5 with TRBJ2-7; 7 nucleotides match TRBD1. Germline V CDR1 and CDR2: MNHEY, SVGAGI. V lost 6 bases and J lost 3; bases outside the gene matches: 2. The CDR3 length is 12 residues. The CDR3 DNA sequence: TGTGCCAGCAGGGGACAGCACTACGAGCAGTACTTC. Amino acids: CASRGQHYEQYF.

This clone was counted once. J is TRBJ1-2 and V is TRBV19; tentatively, D is TRBD1 (6 bases). CDR1 LNHDA and CDR2 SQIVND come from the germline V gene (reference sequence). Trimming stripped 4 bases from V and 4 bases from J, with 16 bases between. The CDR3 covers 15 residues. DNA for the CDR3: TGTGCCAGTAGTACTCACAGGGTGGCCCGCTATGGCTACACCTTC. It is translated as CASSTHRVARYGYTF.

The chain couples TRBV5-1 to TRBJ2-7; 11 bases are shared with TRBD1. J gave up 3 bases and V 7 bases, and 3 bases lay outside the gene matches. CDR3 length equals 13 residues. Germline CDR1 is SGHRS and CDR2 is YFSETQ. CDR3 coding DNA: TGCGCCAGCGGCGGGACAGGGGGCTACGAGCAGTACTTC. This translates into CASGGTGGYEQYF.

V usage is TRBV2 and J usage is TRBJ1-2, with D possibly TRBD1 on 6 matching bases. V lost 6 bases and J 10 bases, leaving 15 bases between the germline ends. The CDR3 totals 12 residues. Germline lookup yields CDR1 SNHLY and CDR2 FYNNEI. CDR3 sequence reads: CASRGDRPHYTF. Written as DNA, the CDR3 is TGTGCCAGCAGAGGTGACAGGCCTCACTACACCTTC. Using reference TRBV2 and TRBJ1-2 for the parts outside the CDR3, the full variable domain is EPEVTQTPSHQVTQMGQEVILRCVPISNHLYFYWYRQILGQKVEFLVSFYNNEISEKSEIFDDQFSVERPDGSNFTLKIRSTKLEDSAMYFCASRGDRPHYTFGSGTRLTVV.

V is TRBV9 and J is TRBJ2-2; 7 bases are a match to TRBD1. CDR1 and CDR2 (germline): SGDLS, YYNGEE. There are 15 residues in the CDR3. V lost 3 bases, J lost 1 base, and 3 bases stayed unmatched. CDR3: CASSARTGNTGELFF. CDR3 coding DNA: TGTGCCAGCAGCGCCCGGACAGGGAACACCGGGGAGCTGTTTTTT.

The chain employs TRBV28 and TRBJ1-2, with TRBD1 as a possible D gene (6 bases). This CDR3 has 13 amino acids. Trimming pared 5 bases from V and 5 bases from J, leaving 12 bases between. The germline CDR1 and CDR2 sequences are MDHEN and SYDVKM. The DNA of the CDR3 is TGTGCCAGCAGTCCTGGGACATCTTATGGCTACACCTTC. Translating it yields CASSPGTSYGYTF.

V gene TRBV7-9 combines with J gene TRBJ2-2; no firm D call. Trimming removed 3 bases from V and 7 bases from J, with 9 bases in between. CDR3 length: 13 amino acids. The germline CDR1 and CDR2 sequences are SEHNR and FQNEAQ (reference sequence). The CDR3 region has the DNA TGTGCCAGCAGCTTGAAAGAGATCGGGGAGCTGTTTTTT. It specifies CASSLKEIGELFF.